These T cell receptor beta chains were read from a single sample in a study of T cell repertoires in cytomegalovirus infection. Their cognate antigens are unknown. Using its own MiXCR run on the reads, TCRdb lists one record per CDR3 protein. The sample yields about 900,000 distinct CDR3 sequences, approximately 31% seen once. Sequences were derived from cultured CD8+ T cells from PBMCs, sampled from culture after CMV antigen stimulation. The receptors come from a human donor in good health (CMV status not recorded). Some clones in this sample may be carry-over from other donors' samples. Each CDR3 is given with its conserved first and last residue. The D gene is left open where the match is weak. The listing skips clone size in some rows; elsewhere it reads once, few, many or a size class.

V gene: TRBV5-4
J gene: TRBJ2-1
D gene: TRBD1
clone size: -
CDR3 DNA: TGTGCCAGCACCGGCAGGGGGCGGTTAGACAATGAGCAGTTCTTC
CDR3 protein: CASTGRGRLDNEQFF

V gene: TRBV7-9
J gene: TRBJ1-1
D gene: -
clone size: many
CDR3 DNA: TGTGCCAGCACCTCCTCTTCTCGGGGATCGAACACTGAAGCTTTCTTT
CDR3 protein: CASTSSSRGSNTEAFF

V gene: TRBV19
J gene: TRBJ2-3
D gene: -
clone size: -
CDR3 DNA: TGTGCCAGTAGTATGGCAGGGGCTGGTACGCAGTATTTT
CDR3 protein: CASSMAGAGTQYF

V gene: TRBV6-1
J gene: TRBJ1-5
D gene: -
clone size: -
CDR3 DNA: TGTGCCAGCCGCGAGGGCCTCAATCAGCCCCAGCATTTT
CDR3 protein: CASREGLNQPQHF

V gene: TRBV5-4
J gene: TRBJ2-1
D gene: -
clone size: -
CDR3 DNA: TGTGCCAGCACCTATAGAAATGAGCAGTTCTTC
CDR3 protein: CASTYRNEQFF

V gene: TRBV15
J gene: TRBJ2-5
D gene: -
clone size: -
CDR3 DNA: TGTGCCACCAGCAGAGATCGGCGGGAGACCCAGTACTTC
CDR3 protein: CATSRDRRETQYF

V gene: TRBV29-1
J gene: TRBJ2-2
D gene: TRBD1
clone size: once
CDR3 DNA: TGCAGCGTTTCCCTAGGGGACAGGGCGAACACCGGGGAGCTGTTTTTT
CDR3 protein: CSVSLGDRANTGELFF

V gene: TRBV27
J gene: TRBJ2-2
D gene: TRBD1
clone size: -
CDR3 DNA: TGTGCCAGCAGTAATCTCAAACCACAGGGGTCCGGGGAGCTGTTTTTT
CDR3 protein: CASSNLKPQGSGELFF

V gene: TRBV6-1
J gene: TRBJ2-3
D gene: -
clone size: few
CDR3 DNA: TGTGCCAGCAGTGAAGTCGCCGGGACCAACACAGATACGCAGTATTTT
CDR3 protein: CASSEVAGTNTDTQYF

V gene: TRBV7-2
J gene: TRBJ1-2
D gene: -
clone size: many
CDR3 DNA: TGTGCCAGCAGCTTAGCGGTGGGAAGTAACTATGGCTACACCTTC
CDR3 protein: CASSLAVGSNYGYTF

V gene: TRBV29-1
J gene: TRBJ2-1
D gene: TRBD2
clone size: few
CDR3 DNA: TGCAGCGTTGAAAGGGCTAGCGGGGGTTGGTACAATGAGCAGTTCTTC
CDR3 protein: CSVERASGGWYNEQFF

V gene: TRBV28
J gene: TRBJ1-2
D gene: TRBD1
clone size: -
CDR3 DNA: TGTGCCAGCAGTTGGGACAGGGACGGCTACACCTTC
CDR3 protein: CASSWDRDGYTF

V gene: TRBV19
J gene: TRBJ2-1
D gene: -
clone size: -
CDR3 DNA: TGTGCCAGTAGCTTCCTAAGGAGTGGGAACAATGAGCAGTTCTTC
CDR3 protein: CASSFLRSGNNEQFF

V gene: TRBV7-3
J gene: TRBJ2-3
D gene: TRBD2
clone size: few
CDR3 DNA: TGTGCCAGCAGCTTAAGAGCCCAGGGCGGGGGAGGCACAGATACGCAGTATTTT
CDR3 protein: CASSLRAQGGGGTDTQYF

V gene: TRBV4-3
J gene: TRBJ1-6
D gene: -
clone size: few
CDR3 DNA: TGCGCCAGCAGCCAAGATCCCTCGGAGGGGCTTGATTCACCCCTCCACTTT
CDR3 protein: CASSQDPSEGLDSPLHF

V gene: TRBV7-8
J gene: TRBJ2-1
D gene: TRBD2
clone size: -
CDR3 DNA: TGTGCCAGCAGCCCCACTAGCGGGGCTTACAATGAGCACTTCTTC
CDR3 protein: CASSPTSGAYNEHFF

V gene: TRBV6-1
J gene: TRBJ1-5
D gene: TRBD1
clone size: few
CDR3 DNA: TGTGCCAGCAGTGAGAGGGGAGACAGGGGGACAAATCAGCCCCAGCATTTT
CDR3 protein: CASSERGDRGTNQPQHF

V gene: TRBV5-5
J gene: TRBJ2-7
D gene: TRBD1
clone size: few
CDR3 DNA: TGTGCCAGCAGGTTGGGGACAGGGGGCTTGTCGGGCTACGAGCAGTACTTC
CDR3 protein: CASRLGTGGLSGYEQYF

V gene: TRBV19
J gene: TRBJ1-5
D gene: -
clone size: -
CDR3 DNA: TGTGCCAGTAGTATAACTGCTAATAGCAATCAGCCCCAGCATTTT
CDR3 protein: CASSITANSNQPQHF

V gene: TRBV10-3
J gene: TRBJ1-2
D gene: -
clone size: few
CDR3 DNA: TGTGCCCTATTATCGTCGGGCAGCCCCCAAAGTGGCGACTATGGCTACACCTTC
CDR3 protein: CALLSSGSPQSGDYGYTF

V gene: TRBV28
J gene: TRBJ1-1
D gene: TRBD1
clone size: few
CDR3 DNA: TGTGCCAGCAGTGAGGACAGGGCGAACACTGAAGCTTTCTTT
CDR3 protein: CASSEDRANTEAFF

V gene: TRBV18
J gene: TRBJ2-2
D gene: TRBD1
clone size: -
CDR3 DNA: TGTGCCAGCTTCTCCGGGACAGGGGATCACGGGGAGCTGTTTTTT
CDR3 protein: CASFSGTGDHGELFF

V gene: TRBV27
J gene: TRBJ1-2
D gene: -
clone size: few
CDR3 DNA: TGTGCCAGCAGTCCCCGTGAGGGATCTAACTATGGCTACACCTTC
CDR3 protein: CASSPREGSNYGYTF

V gene: TRBV6-2/TRBV6-3
J gene: TRBJ2-7
D gene: -
clone size: -
CDR3 DNA: TGTGCCAGCAGTTACGTAGGATACAAAATCTACGAGCAGTACTTC
CDR3 protein: CASSYVGYKIYEQYF

V gene: TRBV7-9
J gene: TRBJ2-1
D gene: TRBD1
clone size: -
CDR3 DNA: TGTGCCAGCAAGGGGACAGGGGGCCTAGGATCCTACAATGAGCAGTTCTTC
CDR3 protein: CASKGTGGLGSYNEQFF

V gene: TRBV6-6
J gene: TRBJ1-2
D gene: -
clone size: few
CDR3 DNA: TGTGCCAGCACCGGAAGGGACACTAACTATGGCTACACCTTC
CDR3 protein: CASTGRDTNYGYTF

V gene: TRBV15
J gene: TRBJ1-2
D gene: -
clone size: few
CDR3 DNA: TGTGCCACCAGCTCGGCGGGGGGCGGCTACACCTTC
CDR3 protein: CATSSAGGGYTF

V gene: TRBV14
J gene: TRBJ1-2
D gene: -
clone size: few
CDR3 DNA: TGTGCCAGCAGCCACGGTTGGAGATCGGGAGGCTACACCTTC
CDR3 protein: CASSHGWRSGGYTF

V gene: TRBV19
J gene: TRBJ1-1
D gene: -
clone size: -
CDR3 DNA: TGTGCCAGTACCACGTGGGACGGCCAGAAGGCTTTCTTT
CDR3 protein: CASTTWDGQKAFF

V gene: TRBV10-2
J gene: TRBJ2-2
D gene: -
clone size: few
CDR3 DNA: TGCGCCAGCAGGAATCGGGACCGAGTTTGGGGGGAGCTGTTTTTT
CDR3 protein: CASRNRDRVWGELFF

V gene: TRBV7-2
J gene: TRBJ2-3
D gene: TRBD2
clone size: many
CDR3 DNA: TGTGCCAGCAGCTTAGGATTTGGATTCGGGGGGGGGACCACAGATACGCAGTATTTT
CDR3 protein: CASSLGFGFGGGTTDTQYF

V gene: TRBV4-1
J gene: TRBJ2-7
D gene: -
clone size: -
CDR3 DNA: TGCGCCAGCAGCCCTGGACATCCCAACCCACGATACGAGCAGTACTTC
CDR3 protein: CASSPGHPNPRYEQYF

V gene: TRBV6-1
J gene: TRBJ2-3
D gene: -
clone size: few
CDR3 DNA: TGTGCCTCAGTCCAGGGAAAGGATACGCAGTATTTT
CDR3 protein: CASVQGKDTQYF

V gene: TRBV10-1
J gene: TRBJ2-1
D gene: TRBD1
clone size: -
CDR3 DNA: TGCGCCAGCAGCCTGAGAGACAGGGGTTCCTACCATGAGCAGTTCTTC
CDR3 protein: CASSLRDRGSYHEQFF

V gene: TRBV7-2
J gene: TRBJ1-1
D gene: TRBD1
clone size: many
CDR3 DNA: TGTGCCAGCAGCATCGGACAGGGGGGCACTGAAGCTTTCTTT
CDR3 protein: CASSIGQGGTEAFF

V gene: TRBV7-9
J gene: TRBJ2-2
D gene: TRBD1
clone size: -
CDR3 DNA: TGTGCCAGCAGCTTACGCGGACCGACAGGGGGGGACACCGGGGAGCTGTTTTTT
CDR3 protein: CASSLRGPTGGDTGELFF

V gene: TRBV27
J gene: TRBJ2-1
D gene: TRBD2
clone size: -
CDR3 DNA: TGTGCCAGCAGCTCCCGGGGGGTAGGGAATGAGCAGTTCTTC
CDR3 protein: CASSSRGVGNEQFF

V gene: TRBV9
J gene: TRBJ1-2
D gene: -
clone size: few
CDR3 DNA: TGTGCCAGCAGCGTAGATTCTGGGGATGGCTACACCTTC
CDR3 protein: CASSVDSGDGYTF

V gene: TRBV7-9
J gene: TRBJ2-1
D gene: TRBD2
clone size: few
CDR3 DNA: TGTGCCACCGCTAGCGGGGGTCCAAATGAGCAGTTCTTC
CDR3 protein: CATASGGPNEQFF

V gene: TRBV12-3/TRBV12-4
J gene: TRBJ2-1
D gene: TRBD2
clone size: few
CDR3 DNA: TGTGCCAGCAGTTACCTAGCGGGGCCCAATGAGCAGTTCTTC
CDR3 protein: CASSYLAGPNEQFF

V gene: TRBV3-1
J gene: TRBJ2-1
D gene: TRBD2
clone size: once
CDR3 DNA: TGTGCCAGCAGCCAATGGGCGGGGGGGCAGAATGAGCAGTTCTTC
CDR3 protein: CASSQWAGGQNEQFF

V gene: TRBV7-6
J gene: TRBJ2-1
D gene: -
clone size: many
CDR3 DNA: TGTGCCAGCAGCCTACTCCGGACAGTCTACAATGAGCAGTTCTTC
CDR3 protein: CASSLLRTVYNEQFF

V gene: TRBV18
J gene: TRBJ2-1
D gene: -
clone size: -
CDR3 DNA: TGTGCCAGCTCACCGGAAAGGGATGAGCAGTTCTTC
CDR3 protein: CASSPERDEQFF

V gene: TRBV29-1
J gene: TRBJ1-2
D gene: -
clone size: -
CDR3 DNA: TGCAGCGTTGAAGATTATGGGGTTTATGGCTACACCTTC
CDR3 protein: CSVEDYGVYGYTF

V gene: TRBV20-1
J gene: TRBJ2-7
D gene: -
clone size: -
CDR3 DNA: TGCAGTGCTAGAGAGAGGGGTTCCAGCTCCTACGAGCAGTACTTC
CDR3 protein: CSARERGSSSYEQYF

V gene: TRBV2
J gene: TRBJ1-5
D gene: -
clone size: -
CDR3 DNA: TGTGCCAGCAGTACGGACACTTATAGCAATCAGCCCCAGCATTTT
CDR3 protein: CASSTDTYSNQPQHF

V gene: TRBV7-9
J gene: TRBJ2-1
D gene: TRBD2
clone size: -
CDR3 DNA: TGTGCCAGCAGCCCCAGTACGCGGGGGGAATACAATGAGCAGTTCTTC
CDR3 protein: CASSPSTRGEYNEQFF

V gene: TRBV28
J gene: TRBJ2-2
D gene: -
clone size: few
CDR3 DNA: TGTGCCAGCACATCTGCGTTGAAAGGGCTCACCGGGGAGCTGTTTTTT
CDR3 protein: CASTSALKGLTGELFF

V gene: TRBV5-4
J gene: TRBJ1-1
D gene: -
clone size: -
CDR3 DNA: TGTGCCATTCTGGGGGGCTCGGAGACTGAAGCTTTCTTT
CDR3 protein: CAILGGSETEAFF

V gene: TRBV5-3
J gene: TRBJ2-7
D gene: TRBD1
clone size: -
CDR3 DNA: TGTGCCAGCAGCTCCCGGGACAGGGAAGGCGAGCAGTACTTC
CDR3 protein: CASSSRDREGEQYF

V gene: TRBV6-5
J gene: TRBJ1-2
D gene: -
clone size: few
CDR3 DNA: TGTGCCAGCAGTACCCTGCGTGATGGCTACACCTTC
CDR3 protein: CASSTLRDGYTF